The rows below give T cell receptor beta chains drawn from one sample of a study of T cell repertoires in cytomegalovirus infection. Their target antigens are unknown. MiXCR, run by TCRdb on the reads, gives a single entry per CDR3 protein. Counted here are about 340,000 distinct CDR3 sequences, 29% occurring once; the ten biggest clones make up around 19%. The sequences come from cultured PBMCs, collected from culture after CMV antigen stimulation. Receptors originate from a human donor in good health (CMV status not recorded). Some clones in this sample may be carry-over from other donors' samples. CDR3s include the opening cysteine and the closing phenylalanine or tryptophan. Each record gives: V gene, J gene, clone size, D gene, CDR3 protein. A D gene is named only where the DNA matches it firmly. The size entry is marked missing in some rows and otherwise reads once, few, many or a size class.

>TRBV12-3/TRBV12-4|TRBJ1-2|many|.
CASSADREDYGYTF
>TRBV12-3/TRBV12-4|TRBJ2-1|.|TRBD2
CASSRIAGGQGGEQFF
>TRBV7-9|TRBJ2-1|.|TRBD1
CASSWDYADRGLFVEQFF
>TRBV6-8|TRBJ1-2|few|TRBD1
CASSSGQEVYGYTF
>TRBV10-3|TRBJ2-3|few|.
CAITRGPRTDTQYF
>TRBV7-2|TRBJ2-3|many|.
CASSLGAWTDTQYF
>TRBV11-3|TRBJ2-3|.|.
CASSLGRNSDTQYF
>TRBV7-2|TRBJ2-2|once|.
CASSLGGIVTGELFF
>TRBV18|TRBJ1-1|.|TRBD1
CASSPGQGTHTEAFF
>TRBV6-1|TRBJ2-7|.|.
CASIPQGPWDEQYF
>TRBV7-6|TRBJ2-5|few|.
CASSPGRGAEETQYF
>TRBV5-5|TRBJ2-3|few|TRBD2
CASSLNPGGSTDTQYF
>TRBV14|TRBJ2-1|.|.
CASSQGEVMASSYNEQFF
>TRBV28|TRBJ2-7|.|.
CASSLSAGEQYF
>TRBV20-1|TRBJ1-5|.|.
CSAGINGPQHF
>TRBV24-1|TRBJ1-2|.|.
CATSESGTGYTF
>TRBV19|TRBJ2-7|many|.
CASSIPGVLVGEQYF
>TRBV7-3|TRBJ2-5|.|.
CASSMRGPEETQYF
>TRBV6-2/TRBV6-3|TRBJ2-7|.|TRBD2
CASSYQGLAGTDSYEQYF
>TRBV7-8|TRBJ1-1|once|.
CASSPPTATGSEAFF
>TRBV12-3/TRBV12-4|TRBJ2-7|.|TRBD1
CASSNAGTGSYEQYF
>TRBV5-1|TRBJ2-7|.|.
CASSFSETEQYF
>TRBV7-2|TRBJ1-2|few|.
CASSGLPKWGYTF
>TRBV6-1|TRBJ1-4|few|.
CASSEEGEKLFF
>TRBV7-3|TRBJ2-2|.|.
CASSLIDGPTGELFF
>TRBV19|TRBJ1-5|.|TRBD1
CASSTQGQGNQPQHF
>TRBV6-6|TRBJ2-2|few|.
CASSYSRTGELFF
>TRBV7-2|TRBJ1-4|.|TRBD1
CASSWTGSANEKLFF
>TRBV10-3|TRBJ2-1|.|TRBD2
CAIRAGGGLANNEQFF
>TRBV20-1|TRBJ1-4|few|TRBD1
CSASSQGQGSDTNEKLFF
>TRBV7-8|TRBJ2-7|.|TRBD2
CASSLIAGYEQYF
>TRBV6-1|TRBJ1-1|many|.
CASKSQAIAEAFF
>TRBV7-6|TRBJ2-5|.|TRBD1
CASSRQGSETQYF
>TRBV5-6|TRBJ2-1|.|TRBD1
CASSPILQGASYNEQFF
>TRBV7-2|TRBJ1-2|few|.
CASSGRTDLGGYTF
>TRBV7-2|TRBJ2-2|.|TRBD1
CASSFSTGPNTGELFF
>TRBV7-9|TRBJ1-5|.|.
CASSLGGWYSNQPQHF
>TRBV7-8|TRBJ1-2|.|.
CASSQNRGNYGYTF
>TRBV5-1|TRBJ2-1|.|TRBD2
CASSLAGIKGNEQFF
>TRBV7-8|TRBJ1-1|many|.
CASSSTRQRRNTEAFF
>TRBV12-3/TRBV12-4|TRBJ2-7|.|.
CASTWVGAYEQYF